This T cell receptor beta chain was profiled in a study of blood T cell repertoires in COVID-19. Whole-study context: Italy, Spain and the United States were the sources of the convalescent and acute COVID-19 samples.

As originally analysed: The assay estimated nucleated cells by amplifying reference gene primers. This table comes from immunoSEQ multiplex PCR, and its TCRdb copy is limited to in-frame clones, with some not included. That table gives V, J and clone size, and the DNA gave D and trimming. The table lists tens of thousands of clones, over 70% of them singletons, with about 13% in the top ten. Germline V gene lookup returns CDR1 SGHRS and CDR2 YFSETQ. The CDR3 totals 16 residues. With 0 bases removed from V and 0 bases from J, the gap between germline ends came to 9 bases. Sequences were obtained from peripheral blood. This sequence joins TRBV5-1 and TRBJ2-2; maybe TRBD2 (6 bases). The origin of this receptor is a human donor with active COVID-19. The donor label of this sample is uncertain. The CDR3 loop is CASSLDGGSNTGELFF. The CDR3 DNA follows: TGCGCCAGCAGCTTGGACGGGGGATCGAACACCGGGGAGCTGTTTTTT.